Listed below are T cell receptor beta chains from one sample, sequenced in a study of blood T cell repertoires in COVID-19. Profiled with immunoSEQ multiplex PCR; TCRdb holds only in-frame clones, not every one. The sample consists of some 320,000 clones, 90% of them appearing once. Sequencing was performed on PBMCs or T cells enriched from blood (not recorded which). The receptor set was obtained from a man aged 55-75 years who had recovered from COVID-19. CDR3s include the opening cysteine and the closing phenylalanine or tryptophan. Each record gives: clone size, D gene, J gene, V gene, CDR3 protein, CDR3 DNA. The D gene is left open where the match is weak. The listing skips clone size in some rows; elsewhere it reads once, few, many or a size class.

>.|.|TRBJ2-5|TRBV7-9
CASSLEQSRGTQYF
TGTGCCAGCAGCTTAGAACAATCACGCGGGACCCAGTACTTC
>.|TRBD1|TRBJ2-1|TRBV13
CASSFRDRVANEQFF
TGTGCCAGCAGCTTCCGGGACAGGGTGGCCAATGAGCAGTTCTTC
>.|TRBD1|TRBJ1-2|TRBV11-2
CASSLEIWKKGALLGYTF
TGTGCCAGCAGCCTAGAGATATGGAAAAAGGGGGCGCTTCTTGGCTACACCTTC
>.|TRBD2|TRBJ2-1|TRBV7-8
CASSSSGVSNNEQFF
TGTGCCAGCAGTTCTAGCGGGGTATCGAACAATGAGCAGTTCTTC
>once|TRBD2|TRBJ2-3|TRBV10-2
CASRSGSTDTQYF
TGCGCCAGCCGTAGCGGGAGCACAGATACGCAGTATTTT
>.|TRBD2|TRBJ2-7|TRBV6-5
CASSGPGLAEYEQYF
TGTGCCAGCAGCGGACCGGGACTAGCGGAATACGAGCAGTACTTC
>.|.|TRBJ1-5|TRBV6-1
CASRHSLRGKKPQHF
TGTGCCAGCAGACATTCTCTTCGGGGTAAAAAGCCCCAGCATTTT
>.|.|TRBJ1-4|TRBV18
CASSPNTGNEKLFF
TGTGCCAGCTCACCGAACACGGGGAATGAAAAACTGTTTTTT
>.|TRBD1|TRBJ1-1|TRBV15
CATSNPLRQGFGAEAFF
TGTGCCACCAGCAACCCACTGAGACAGGGGTTTGGAGCTGAAGCTTTCTTT
>few|.|TRBJ2-1|TRBV3-1/TRBV3-2
CASSTYPGSEQFF
TGTGCCAGCAGCACCTATCCGGGTTCCGAGCAGTTCTTC
>.|.|TRBJ1-6|TRBV12-2
CASRVGCGGIASPLHF
TGTGCAAGTCGCGTAGGCTGTGGCGGAATCGCTTCACCCCTCCACTTT
>.|.|TRBJ2-7|TRBV11-2
CASSFSPPTGLVEQYF
TGTGCCAGCAGCTTTTCCCCCCCCACAGGGCTGGTCGAGCAGTACTTC
>.|TRBD1|TRBJ1-3|TRBV19
CASSPGTGGNTIYF
TGTGCCAGTAGTCCAGGGACAGGGGGAAACACCATATATTTT
>.|.|TRBJ2-7|TRBV27
CASSRLGMEQYF
TGTGCCAGCAGCCGACTAGGGATGGAGCAGTACTTC
>.|.|TRBJ1-5|TRBV30
CAWSERGGQPQHF
TGTGCCTGGAGTGAAAGGGGTGGGCAGCCCCAGCATTTT
>once|.|TRBJ1-3|TRBV4-2
CASSPEWTATGNTIYF
TGTGCCAGCAGCCCGGAATGGACAGCAACGGGAAACACCATATATTTT
>once|TRBD2|TRBJ2-5|TRBV24-1
CATSDILADQETQYF
TGTGCCACCAGTGATATCCTAGCGGATCAAGAGACCCAGTACTTC
>.|TRBD1|TRBJ1-2|TRBV5-1
CASSNSGQNYGYTF
TGCGCCAGCTCTAACTCGGGACAGAACTATGGCTACACCTTC
>.|.|TRBJ1-1|TRBV6-5
CASSYAPGGNTEAFF
TGTGCCAGCAGTTACGCCCCCGGGGGTAACACTGAAGCTTTCTTT
>.|TRBD1|TRBJ1-2|TRBV3-1/TRBV3-2
CASSQVGQGHGYTF
TGTGCCAGCAGCCAAGTCGGACAGGGGCATGGCTACACCTTC